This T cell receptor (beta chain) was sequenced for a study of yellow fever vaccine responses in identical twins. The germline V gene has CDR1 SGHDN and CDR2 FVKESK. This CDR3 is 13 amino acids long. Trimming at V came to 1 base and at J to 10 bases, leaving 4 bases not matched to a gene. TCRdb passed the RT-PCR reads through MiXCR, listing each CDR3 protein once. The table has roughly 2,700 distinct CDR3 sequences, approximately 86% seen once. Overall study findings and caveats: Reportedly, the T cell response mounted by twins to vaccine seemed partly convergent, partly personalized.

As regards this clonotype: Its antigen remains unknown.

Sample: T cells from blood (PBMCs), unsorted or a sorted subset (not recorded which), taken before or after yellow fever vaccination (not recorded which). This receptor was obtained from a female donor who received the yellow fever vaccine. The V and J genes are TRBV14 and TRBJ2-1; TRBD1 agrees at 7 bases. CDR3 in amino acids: CASSQGQGTEQFF. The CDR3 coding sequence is TGTGCCAGCAGCCAAGGACAGGGCACCGAGCAGTTCTTC.